This is a list of T cell receptor beta chains from one sample in a study of OX40 agonist ivuxolimab in advanced cancers. The assay was immunoSEQ multiplex PCR, and TCRdb's table has in-frame clones only and misses some. This table holds more than 70,000 clones, roughly 91% found once. This specimen was CD4+ or CD8+ T cells sorted from blood, taken in a trial of the OX40 agonist ivuxolimab. All receptors come from an adult with an advanced solid tumor such as melanoma, head and neck, liver or kidney cancer. Both conserved end residues are part of each CDR3. Each record gives: V gene, D gene, clone size, J gene, CDR3 DNA, CDR3 protein. The D gene is left open where the match is weak. Clone size is given for some rows only: seen once, a few or many times, or a class if the clone is expanded.

TRBV7-6	TRBD1	-	TRBJ2-7	TGTGCCAGCAGCCCAAACAGGGGGTCCGAGCAGTACTTC	CASSPNRGSEQYF
TRBV5-1	-	once	TRBJ2-2	TGCGCCAGCAGCTTGGGTTATGGGACCCCAGGAACCGGGGAGCTGTTTTTT	CASSLGYGTPGTGELFF
TRBV7-8	-	-	TRBJ1-2	TGTGCCAGCAGCTTAGACCGCATGGGCAGCTCTAACTATGGCTACACCTTC	CASSLDRMGSSNYGYTF
TRBV6-1	TRBD2	-	TRBJ2-2	TGTGCCAGCAGCCGGCGGGAGGGGATCGGGGAGCTGTTTTTT	CASSRREGIGELFF
TRBV7-3	-	-	TRBJ1-1	TGTGCCAGCAGCTCGACCTCGACAGCCACTGAAGCTTTCTTT	CASSSTSTATEAFF
TRBV18	TRBD1	-	TRBJ2-3	TGTGCCAGCTCATCCAGACAGGGGACAGATACGCAGTATTTT	CASSSRQGTDTQYF
TRBV18	TRBD1	-	TRBJ1-4	TGTGCCAGCTCACCGACACAGGGGTTGAATGAAAAACTGTTTTTT	CASSPTQGLNEKLFF
TRBV18	-	-	TRBJ1-5	TGTGCCAGCTCACCTTCCCCAGATAATCAGCCCCAGCATTTT	CASSPSPDNQPQHF
TRBV4-3	TRBD1	once	TRBJ2-2	TGCGCCAGCAGCCAAGAGGTCCCCCGCCAGGGGGTAGACACCGGGGAGCTGTTTTTT	CASSQEVPRQGVDTGELFF
TRBV20-1	-	-	TRBJ2-1	TGCAGTTACCCCTTAGTGAATGAGCAGTTCTTC	CSYPLVNEQFF
TRBV7-2	TRBD1	-	TRBJ2-5	TGTGCCAGCAGCCTGGGGACAGGGGGGTACCAAGAGACCCAGTACTTC	CASSLGTGGYQETQYF
TRBV7-2	-	-	TRBJ2-4	TGTGCCAGCAGCTTAGTTTCACAGTCTTTAGGCAAAAACATTCAGTACTTC	CASSLVSQSLGKNIQYF
TRBV15	TRBD2	-	TRBJ2-7	TGTGCCACCAGCAGAGATGGAACTAGCGCCAGCGAGCAGTACTTC	CATSRDGTSASEQYF
TRBV19	TRBD1	-	TRBJ2-1	TGTGCCAGTAGTGGATGGGAGGCAGGGGGCGGGACCCCTAATGGTGAGCAGTTCTTC	CASSGWEAGGGTPNGEQFF
TRBV5-1	TRBD2	-	TRBJ2-1	TGCGCCAGCACCCAGCTCCTCGGGGGGGGCAATGAGCAGTTCTTC	CASTQLLGGGNEQFF
TRBV11-2	-	-	TRBJ1-1	TGTGCCAGCAGCTTAGATACAGTTGAAGCTTTCTTT	CASSLDTVEAFF
TRBV11-2	TRBD1	-	TRBJ2-5	TGTGCCAGCAGCTTTACAGGGGTAGAGACCCAGTACTTC	CASSFTGVETQYF
TRBV7-2	-	-	TRBJ1-1	TGTGCCAGCAGCTTAAACAGGGAGGGGAGGACTGAAGCTTTCTTT	CASSLNREGRTEAFF
TRBV30	-	-	TRBJ1-1	TGTGCCAGGGGGGACACTGAAGCTTTCTTT	CARGDTEAFF
TRBV7-2	TRBD2	-	TRBJ2-4	TGTGCCAGCAGCTTAGGCCTAGCGGGAGTGGCGAAAAACATTCAGTACTTC	CASSLGLAGVAKNIQYF
TRBV7-3	-	-	TRBJ2-7	TGTGCCAGCAGCTTAAATTCTGGGGGGTCTTACGAGCAGTACTTC	CASSLNSGGSYEQYF
TRBV6-5	-	-	TRBJ1-5	TGTGCCAGCAGTTTGGGGGTCTTTAGCAATCAGCCCCAGCATTTT	CASSLGVFSNQPQHF
TRBV9	-	-	TRBJ1-2	TGTGCCAGCAGCCCTAGAGGATTGGGGGCAAAGGATGGCTACACCTTC	CASSPRGLGAKDGYTF
TRBV2	-	-	TRBJ1-1	TGTGCCAGCAGGGAATGGGACCTTAGGAACACTGAAGCTTTCTTT	CASREWDLRNTEAFF
TRBV4-1	-	-	TRBJ2-7	TGCGCCAGCAGCCAAGCGGTTTCCTACGAGCAGTACTTC	CASSQAVSYEQYF
TRBV18	TRBD1	-	TRBJ2-7	TGTGCCAGCTCACCCCGGGACAGCCACGAGCAGTACTTC	CASSPRDSHEQYF
TRBV11-3	-	-	TRBJ2-1	TGTGCCAGCAGCCGCACTACAAATGAGCAGTTCTTC	CASSRTTNEQFF
TRBV2	-	-	TRBJ1-5	TGTGCCGGTGGACAGTTCAATCAGCCCCAGCATTTT	CAGGQFNQPQHF
TRBV19	TRBD1	-	TRBJ2-3	TGTGCCAGTAGGAGGGACAGGATGACAGATACGCAGTATTTT	CASRRDRMTDTQYF